The 9 T cell receptor beta chains in this list originate from one sample, sequenced in a study of T cells in Graves' hyperthyroidism and ophthalmopathy. Amplification of TCR beta CDR3 regions was performed using RNA transcripts as template. The study used the HTBI primer set for a first-round RT-PCR of the TCR CDR3. MiXCR, run by TCRdb on the multiplex PCR reads, gives a single entry per CDR3 protein. The table has approximately 490,000 distinct CDR3 sequences, 22% seen once; the top ten hold less than 65%. The source material was blood. The receptors originated from a woman aged 65 to 85 with Graves' ophthalmopathy.

This clonotype was recorded a few times. The chain joins TRBV28 to TRBJ1-2; no clear D gene. V lost 7 bases to trimming and J lost 5 bases, with 20 bases between them. This CDR3 contains 15 residues. Germline CDR1 and CDR2: MDHEN and SYDVKM. CDR3 protein: CASTLVVTDEYGYTF. CDR3 bases: TGTGCCAGCACCCTAGTCGTCACTGATGAATATGGCTACACCTTC.

Concerning this clonotype itself: This may be a read error: a much more frequent sequence differs by one nucleotide. The rearrangement uses TRBV6-5 and TRBJ2-7; 9 nucleotides align to TRBD2. The CDR3 has 15 residues. Germline CDR1 and CDR2: MNHEY and SVGAGI. The V gene end was trimmed by 0 bases and the J gene end by 2 bases; junction bases not matched to a gene: 2. The CDR3 DNA follows: TGTGCCAGCAGTTACTCTAGCGGGAGCCCCTACGAGCAGTACTTC. Translation gives CASSYSSGSPYEQYF.

This clonotype has a handful of counts. The chain recombines TRBV15 with TRBJ2-3, with D tentatively TRBD1 (6 bases). Trimming stripped 8 bases from V and 4 bases from J, with 16 bases between. Germline values: CDR1 LNHNV, CDR2 YYDKDF (reference sequence). The CDR3 is 14 residues long. The CDR3 region has the DNA TGTGCCACCGGGGCCCCCCCAGGGGCAGATACGCAGTATTTT. Translated, it gives CATGAPPGADTQYF.

V gene TRBV19 combines with J gene TRBJ2-7, with 7 bases that match TRBD1. The V and J ends lost 5 bases and 9 bases, in that order; junction bases with no gene match: 10. Germline loops: CDR1 LNHDA, CDR2 SQIVND (reference sequence). The CDR3 loop spans 13 amino acids. Written as DNA, the CDR3 is TGTGCCAGTAGTGTGACAGGGTCCGCGGGGCAGTACTTC. This gives the protein CASSVTGSAGQYF.

Of note for this clonotype: A read error may be the cause here, since a much bigger clone is one base away. The V call is TRBV7-8, the J call TRBJ1-5, with 8 bases lining up with TRBD1. CDR1 and CDR2 from the germline V gene are SGHVS and FQNEAQ. This CDR3 has 18 amino acids. The V and J ends lost 7 bases and 2 bases, in that order; junction bases with no gene match: 16. CDR3 residues: CASIWRAGGEVGNQPQHF. CDR3 sequence (DNA): TGTGCCAGCATCTGGCGGGCAGGGGGCGAGGTTGGCAATCAGCCCCAGCATTTT.

The CDR3, as DNA: TGCGCCAGCAGCTTGTCGGTGAACGAGCAGTACTTC. Its translation is CASSLSVNEQYF. The chain links TRBV5-1 to TRBJ2-7; the D is unclear. CDR1 and CDR2 (germline): SGHRS, YFSETQ. The length of the CDR3 is 12 residues. V lost 1 base, J lost 5 bases, and 7 bases lay in between. The variable domain in full, completed from reference TRBV5-1 and TRBJ2-7, reads KAGVTQTPRYLIKTRGQQVTLSCSPISGHRSVSWYQQTPGQGLQFLFEYFSETQRNKGNFPGRFSGRQFSNSRSEMNVSTLELGDSALYLCASSLSVNEQYFGPGTRLTVT.

In nucleotides, the CDR3 is TGTGCCAGCAGTGAAGCCAGGGGCCGAACAGATACGCAGTATTTT. This gives the protein CASSEARGRTDTQYF. V gene TRBV6-1 combines with J gene TRBJ2-3, with D tentatively TRBD1 (6 bases). V was cut by 0 bases and J by 3 bases, with 10 bases left in between. The CDR3 sequence is 15 residues long. From germline, CDR1 is MNHNS and CDR2 SASEGT.

The V and J genes are TRBV7-6 and TRBJ2-3, with D uncertain. V dropped 2 bases and J dropped 5 bases, with 8 bases sitting between them. The CDR3 runs to 13 residues. Looked up from germline, CDR1 is SGHVS and CDR2 is FNYEAQ. The CDR3 region is CASSLFGGDTQYF. The CDR3 DNA sequence: TGTGCCAGCAGCTTATTCGGCGGAGATACGCAGTATTTT.

This clonotype was observed at least ten times. The rearrangement joins TRBV7-8 to TRBJ2-1; D unresolved. The CDR3 sequence is 12 residues long. Germline V gene lookup returns CDR1 SGHVS and CDR2 FQNEAQ. V was pared by 3 bases and J by 7 bases, with 7 bases between. CDR3: CASSFPLNEQFF. The CDR3 coding sequence is TGTGCCAGCAGCTTCCCACTGAATGAGCAGTTCTTC.